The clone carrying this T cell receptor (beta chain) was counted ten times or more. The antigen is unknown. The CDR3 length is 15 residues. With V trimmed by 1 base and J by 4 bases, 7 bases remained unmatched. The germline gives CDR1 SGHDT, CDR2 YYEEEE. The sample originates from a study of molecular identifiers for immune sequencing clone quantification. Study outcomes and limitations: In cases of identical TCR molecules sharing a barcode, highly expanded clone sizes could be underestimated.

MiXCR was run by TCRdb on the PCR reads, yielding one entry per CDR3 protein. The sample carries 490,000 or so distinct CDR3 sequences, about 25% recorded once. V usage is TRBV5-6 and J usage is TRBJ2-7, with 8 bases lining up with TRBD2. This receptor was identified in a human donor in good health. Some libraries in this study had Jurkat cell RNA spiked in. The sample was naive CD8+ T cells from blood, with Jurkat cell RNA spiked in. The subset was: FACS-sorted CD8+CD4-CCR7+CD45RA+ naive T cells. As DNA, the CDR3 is TGTGCCAGCAGCTTGATTCCCGGGACTAGTTACGAGCAGTACTTC. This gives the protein CASSLIPGTSYEQYF.